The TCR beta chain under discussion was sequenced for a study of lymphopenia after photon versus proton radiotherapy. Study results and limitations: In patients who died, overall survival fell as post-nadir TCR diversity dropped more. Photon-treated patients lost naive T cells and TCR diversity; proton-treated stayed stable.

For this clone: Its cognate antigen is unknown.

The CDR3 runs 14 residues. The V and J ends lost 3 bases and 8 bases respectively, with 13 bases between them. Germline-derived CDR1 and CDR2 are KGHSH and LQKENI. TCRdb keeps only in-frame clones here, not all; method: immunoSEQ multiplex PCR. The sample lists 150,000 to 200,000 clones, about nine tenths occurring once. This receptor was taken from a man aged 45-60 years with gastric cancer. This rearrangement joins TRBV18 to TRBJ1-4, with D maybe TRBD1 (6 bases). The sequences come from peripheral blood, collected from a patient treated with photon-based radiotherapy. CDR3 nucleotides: TGTGCCAGCTCACCCACAGGGCTGGAAGAAAAACTGTTTTTT. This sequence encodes CASSPTGLEEKLFF.